The 18 T cell receptor beta chains given below trace back to one sample, sequenced in a study of cytomegalovirus exposure and HLA in healthy donors (dated by TCRdb to 2017 to 2019). Library preparation employed the immunoSEQ multiplex PCR assay. For the multiplex PCR, a mixture combining 60 forward primers for TCR Vbeta segments and 13 reverse primers for TCR Jbeta segments was used. TCRdb limited this immuneACCESS table to in-frame rearrangements with V and J called. A share of clones is missing; checked studies link under half to unresolved V genes, and the rest is unexplained. The sample table lists 300,000 or so clones, approximately 84% of them with a count of one. The ten top clones hold 2% to 2.5% of the sample. The material sequenced was PBMCs. The receptors were gathered from a woman in her forties in good health and CMV-seropositive.

The chain joins TRBV5-6 to TRBJ2-7; D call uncertain. This CDR3 spans 15 amino acids. The germline V gene has CDR1 SGHDT and CDR2 YYEEEE. Trimming shortened V by 2 bases and J by 3 bases, and 15 bases separated the two germline ends. The CDR3 nucleotides read TGTGCCAGCAGCTTCTCAGCGAACCTCTACTACGAGCAGTACTTC. As protein: CASSFSANLYYEQYF.

This chain joins TRBV27 and TRBJ1-2; 7 nucleotides agree with TRBD1. The junction had 6 bases not matched to a gene; V was cut back by 5 bases and J by 0 bases. The CDR3 consists of 15 residues. Germline V gene lookup returns CDR1 MNHEY and CDR2 SMNVEV (reference sequence). The CDR3 DNA reads TGTGCCAGCAGTAAAGGGGGCGAATCTAACTATGGCTACACCTTC. The encoded protein is CASSKGGESNYGYTF.

In its sample, this clone was seen once. The chain links TRBV27 to TRBJ2-1, with 9 bases matching TRBD2. The germline V gene has CDR1 MNHEY and CDR2 SMNVEV (reference sequence). The CDR3 is made up of 15 amino acids. Trimming cost V 5 bases and J 7 bases; bases outside gene matches: 9. CDR3 residues: CASSQLAGFNNEQFF. The CDR3 bases are TGTGCCAGCAGTCAGCTAGCGGGATTTAATAATGAGCAGTTCTTC.

The genes are TRBV29-1 and TRBJ2-3; 8 bases agree with TRBD2. The CDR3 runs to 14 residues. Germline CDR1 is SQVTM and CDR2 is ANQGSEA. The junction had 7 bases not matched to a gene; V was cut back by 8 bases and J by 0 bases. The CDR3: CSILAEGSTDTQYF. The CDR3 nucleotides are TGCAGCATACTAGCGGAGGGAAGCACAGATACGCAGTATTTT.

This sequence joins TRBV11-3 and TRBJ1-2, with D perhaps TRBD1 (6 bases). Trimming pared 0 bases from V and 4 bases from J, leaving 15 bases between. Looked up from germline, CDR1 is SGHNT and CDR2 is YENEEA. The CDR3 consists of 16 residues. DNA for the CDR3: TGTGCCAGCAGCTTAGACCGCGGCGGGGGGGCCTATGGCTACACCTTC. It encodes CASSLDRGGGAYGYTF. Filled out from reference TRBV11-3 and TRBJ1-2, the complete variable domain reads EAGVVQSPRYKIIEKKQPVAFWCNPISGHNTLYWYLQNLGQGPELLIRYENEEAVDDSQLPKDRFSAERLKGVDSTLKIQPAELGDSAVYLCASSLDRGGGAYGYTFGSGTRLTVV.

The chain joins TRBV27 to TRBJ1-4, with TRBD1 matching 9 bases. The CDR3 runs 16 residues. In germline, CDR1 is MNHEY, CDR2 SMNVEV (reference sequence). The junction had 10 bases not matched to a gene; V was cut back by 6 bases and J by 5 bases. CDR3 DNA: TGTGCCAGCAGGAACCAGCCGGGACAGGGAAATGAAAAACTGTTTTTT. It encodes CASRNQPGQGNEKLFF. Variable domain in full (rest from reference TRBV27 and TRBJ1-4): EAQVTQNPRYLITVTGKKLTVTCSQNMNHEYMSWYRQDPGLGLRQIYYSMNVEVTDKGDVPEGYKVSRKEKRNFPLILESPSPNQTSLYFCASRNQPGQGNEKLFFGSGTQLSVL.

The chain combines TRBV6-5 with TRBJ2-1; TRBD2 agrees at 9 bases. Unmatched junction bases numbered 12, after V lost 5 bases and J lost 10 bases. The CDR3 extends over 15 amino acids. Germline values: CDR1 MNHEY, CDR2 SVGAGI. The CDR3 DNA reads as TGTGCCAGCAGTCGGGAGGCGGGAGGGCCTAGGGAGCAGTTCTTC. Translating it yields CASSREAGGPREQFF.

V and J are TRBV30 and TRBJ2-3; D unclear. Germline lookup yields CDR1 GTSNPN and CDR2 SVGIG (reference sequence). This CDR3 contains 14 residues. V lost 5 bases to trimming and J lost 0 bases, with 12 bases between them. CDR3 coding DNA: TGTGCCTGGGGCCTAGTACAAAGCACAGATACGCAGTATTTT. Its protein is CAWGLVQSTDTQYF.

The V and J genes are TRBV5-5 and TRBJ1-2; TRBD1 might be the D (5 bases). The V gene's germline CDR1 is SGHKS and CDR2 YYEKEE (reference sequence). The V and J ends lost 2 bases and 2 bases respectively, with 10 bases between them. The CDR3 has 14 amino acids. The CDR3 nucleotides are TGTGCCAGCAGCTTAGCGGGGCCCAACTATGGCTACACCTTC. The encoded protein is CASSLAGPNYGYTF.

V gene TRBV7-3 combines with J gene TRBJ2-1; weak D call: TRBD2 (6 bases). The CDR3 has 15 amino acids. Trimming removed 1 base from V and 6 bases from J, with 13 bases in between. CDR1 is SGHTA, CDR2 FQGTGA, per germline. This CDR3 is CASSLSGGVPNEQFF. Written as DNA, the CDR3 is TGTGCCAGCAGCTTAAGCGGCGGGGTCCCCAATGAGCAGTTCTTC.

CDR3: CASSIDGDRRGNIQYF. CDR3 bases: TGTGCCAGTAGTATAGATGGGGACAGGAGGGGGAACATTCAGTACTTC. The J gene is TRBJ2-4, the V gene TRBV19; 8 positions agree with TRBD1. The V gene end was trimmed by 0 bases and the J gene end by 7 bases; junction bases not matched to a gene: 8. This CDR3 has 16 residues. CDR1 and CDR2 (germline): LNHDA, SQIVND (reference sequence).

Only a few counts were recorded for this clone. This chain connects TRBV7-2 to TRBJ1-1; D not resolved. From germline, CDR1 is SGHTA and CDR2 FQGNSA. V shed 3 bases and J shed 2 bases, with 7 bases lying between them. The CDR3 sequence is 13 residues long. The CDR3 DNA sequence: TGTGCCAGCAGCTTTACAGCTAACACTGAAGCTTTCTTT. Its protein is CASSFTANTEAFF.

The gene calls are TRBV15 and TRBJ2-1; 10 bases map to TRBD2. The CDR3 loop spans 17 amino acids. Trimming cost V 0 bases and J 4 bases; bases outside gene matches: 6. Germline CDR1 reads LNHNV; CDR2 reads YYDKDF (reference sequence). CDR3 coding DNA: TGTGCCACCAGCAGAGAGAGCGGGAGGGCCGGGTACAATGAGCAGTTCTTC. Amino acids: CATSRESGRAGYNEQFF.

The chain is built from TRBV29-1 and TRBJ2-7; TRBD2 matches at 13 bases. The CDR3 is made up of 14 amino acids. V trimming: 0 bases; J trimming: 13 bases; junction bases outside the gene matches: 9. CDR1 is SQVTM and CDR2 is ANQGSEA in the germline V gene. This chain's CDR3 is CSVEDRTSGREVYF. As DNA, the CDR3 is TGCAGCGTTGAAGATCGGACTAGCGGGAGAGAAGTCTACTTC.

The rearrangement links TRBV11-2 to TRBJ2-7, with 7 bases aligning to TRBD2. The CDR3 has 15 residues. V lost 4 bases to trimming and J lost 3 bases; unmatched junction nucleotides: 9. Germline CDR1 and CDR2: SGHAT and FQNNGV. CDR3 sequence: CASSWRSGNDYEQYF. CDR3 in DNA: TGTGCCAGCAGCTGGCGGAGCGGGAATGACTACGAGCAGTACTTC.

The chain carries TRBV6-1 and TRBJ1-5; D perhaps matches TRBD1 (5 bases). The CDR3 runs to 16 residues. Germline V gives CDR1 MNHNS, CDR2 SASEGT. V lost 4 bases and J lost 0, with 13 bases in between. The CDR3 spells CASSVGSGLSNQPQHF. The CDR3 DNA follows: TGTGCCAGCAGTGTTGGCTCAGGGCTTAGCAATCAGCCCCAGCATTTT.

The rearrangement joins TRBV27 to TRBJ2-3, with a tentative D call TRBD1 (5 bases). The CDR3 is made up of 16 amino acids. CDR1 and CDR2 (germline): MNHEY, SMNVEV (reference sequence). Trimming removed 6 bases at V and 3 bases at J, with 19 bases between. This CDR3 is CASRQTWGPGTDTQYF. The CDR3 nucleotides are TGTGCCAGCAGACAAACCTGGGGCCCCGGGACAGATACGCAGTATTTT.

The chain recombines TRBV19 with TRBJ1-4; no definite D call. V was pared by 7 bases and J by 8 bases, with 14 bases between. This CDR3 spans 13 amino acids. Germline loops: CDR1 LNHDA, CDR2 SQIVND (reference sequence). As DNA, the CDR3 is TGTGCCAGTATTGGTTCGGGAACCGAAAAACTGTTTTTT. The encoded protein is CASIGSGTEKLFF.